These 15 T cell receptor beta chains were all obtained from the same sample, sequenced in a study of shared clonotypes between healthy human individuals. Terminally differentiated effector memory CD45RA+ cells were excluded from the naive CD8 cells, which were CD45RO-negative and positively selected for CCR7. TCRdb's copy holds only in-frame clones and misses some; the assay was immunoSEQ multiplex PCR. Here the sample spans over 2,000,000 clones, around 93% being singletons. Sequenced input: naive CD8+ T cells from PBMCs. Every receptor here comes from a man aged 18 to 30 in good health. Some clones in this sample may be carry-over from other donors' samples.

Notes on this clone: Different DNA sequences within this sample yield the same CDR3. The chain uses TRBV10-3 and TRBJ2-7; D gene unclear. This CDR3 is built from 12 residues. V was pared by 6 bases and J by 3 bases, with 9 bases between. Germline CDR1 ENHRY, CDR2 SYGVKD. CDR3 coding DNA: TGTGCCATCAGCCCAGGCGACTACGAGCAGTACTTC. Amino acid sequence: CAISPGDYEQYF.

The rearrangement joins TRBV7-3 to TRBJ2-7; 8 bases are a match to TRBD2. V lost 5 bases, J lost 5 bases, and 11 bases stayed unmatched. The germline V gene has CDR1 SGHTA and CDR2 FQGTGA. The CDR3 has 15 residues. DNA of the CDR3: TGTGCCAGCAGCACGGGGCTCGGGAGGGGGAACGAGCAGTACTTC. It is translated as CASSTGLGRGNEQYF. Filled out from reference TRBV7-3 and TRBJ2-7, the complete variable domain reads GAGVSQTPSNKVTEKGKYVELRCDPISGHTALYWYRQSLGQGPEFLIYFQGTGAADDSGLPNDRFFAVRPEGSVSTLKIQRTERGDSAVYLCASSTGLGRGNEQYFGPGTRLTVT.

This chain links TRBV27 with TRBJ2-3; D gene uncertain. The length of the CDR3 is 15 residues. The germline V gene has CDR1 MNHEY and CDR2 SMNVEV (reference sequence). V was cut by 8 bases and J by 4 bases, with 19 bases left in between. The CDR3 DNA follows: TGTGCCAGCGGAACGGCCCCCACCGCCGCAGATACGCAGTATTTT. Its translation is CASGTAPTAADTQYF.

The chain carries TRBV30 and TRBJ2-3, with 11 bases matching TRBD2. Germline loops: CDR1 GTSNPN, CDR2 SVGIG (reference sequence). J lost 1 base, V lost 3 bases, and 9 bases had no gene match. CDR3 length equals 17 residues. The CDR3 DNA sequence: TGTGCCTGGAGCTATAGCGGGAGGGCCAAGGGCACAGATACGCAGTATTTT. Amino acids: CAWSYSGRAKGTDTQYF.

The chain couples TRBV9 to TRBJ2-7; D could derive from TRBD1 or TRBD2 (6 bases each). Between the trimmed V and J ends, which lost 4 bases and 2 bases, there was a span of 13 bases. CDR3 size: 14 residues. Per germline, CDR1 SGDLS and CDR2 YYNGEE. The CDR3 nucleotides read TGTGCCAGCAGCCAGGGGACTCCGGCCTACGAGCAGTACTTC. Amino acid sequence: CASSQGTPAYEQYF.

The chain uses TRBV19 and TRBJ2-1; D is perhaps TRBD1 or TRBD2 (5 bases each). CDR3 length equals 15 residues. V was trimmed by 5 bases and J by 10 bases, leaving 21 bases between them. Germline CDR1 reads LNHDA; CDR2 reads SQIVND (reference sequence). Here the CDR3 DNA reads TGTGCCAGTAGTGACCGGGACGTTCCTTATGCGGAGCAGTTCTTC. It encodes CASSDRDVPYAEQFF.

The V and J genes are TRBV7-8 and TRBJ2-3; 7 bases agree with TRBD2. The CDR3 length is 17 residues. The junction had 11 bases not matched to a gene; V was cut back by 3 bases and J by 2 bases. The V gene's germline CDR1 is SGHVS and CDR2 FQNEAQ. CDR3 region: CASSLGSASGFTDTQYF. CDR3 nucleotides: TGTGCCAGCAGCTTGGGGTCTGCTAGCGGATTCACAGATACGCAGTATTTT.

J is TRBJ2-2 and V is TRBV6-1; 8 nucleotides agree with TRBD1. This CDR3 contains 13 residues. V was pared by 8 bases and J by 6 bases, with 5 bases of the junction left unmatched. The germline V gene encodes CDR1 MNHNS and CDR2 SASEGT. The CDR3 spells CASGMTGAGELFF. The CDR3 DNA is TGTGCCAGCGGAATGACAGGGGCCGGGGAGCTGTTTTTT.

J is TRBJ2-7 and V is TRBV6-4, with D possibly TRBD1 on 6 matching bases. Trimming stripped 4 bases from V and 1 base from J, with 14 bases between. Germline loops: CDR1 MRHNA, CDR2 SNTAGT. The CDR3 extends over 15 amino acids. The CDR3 sequence: CASSVLAGASYEQYF. The CDR3 nucleotides read TGTGCCAGCAGTGTACTCGCAGGGGCTTCCTACGAGCAGTACTTC.

The chain couples TRBV29-1 to TRBJ2-7, with TRBD1 identical over 11 bases. CDR3 length: 15 amino acids. The V gene end was trimmed by 5 bases and the J gene end by 7 bases; junction bases not matched to a gene: 13. The germline V gene has CDR1 SQVTM and CDR2 ANQGSEA. The CDR3 coding sequence is TGCAGCGTTCCCCGACCGGGACAGGGGGGTCGGGAGCAGTACTTC. It codes for CSVPRPGQGGREQYF.

This chain connects TRBV5-4 to TRBJ2-1; 12 bases map to TRBD2. V shed 4 bases and J 7 bases; nucleotides not matched to a gene: 9. Germline V lookup: CDR1 SGHNT, CDR2 YYREEE (reference sequence). The CDR3 extends over 16 amino acids. CDR3 residues: CASSPPGLAGNNEQFF. CDR3 sequence (DNA): TGTGCCAGCAGCCCCCCCGGACTAGCGGGGAATAATGAGCAGTTCTTC.

The J gene is TRBJ1-1, the V gene TRBV5-4, with TRBD1 matching 9 bases. Germline-derived CDR1 and CDR2 are SGHNT and YYREEE (reference sequence). The CDR3 length is 12 residues. The V and J ends lost 3 bases and 6 bases, in that order; junction bases with no gene match: 0. The DNA for the CDR3 is TGTGCCAGCAGCTGGACAGGGGCTGAAGCTTTCTTT. It specifies CASSWTGAEAFF.

The J gene is TRBJ2-3, the V gene TRBV7-9; perhaps TRBD2 as D (6 bases). Germline lookup yields CDR1 SEHNR and CDR2 FQNEAQ (reference sequence). The CDR3 has 16 residues. V lost 5 bases and J 3 bases, leaving 18 bases between the germline ends. The CDR3 bases are TGTGCCAGCAGCCTTGGGGACGGGGGTCGGACAGATACGCAGTATTTT. This sequence encodes CASSLGDGGRTDTQYF.

J is TRBJ2-7 and V is TRBV27; D possibly uses TRBD1 or TRBD2 (5 bases each). Trimming pared 0 bases from V and 6 bases from J, leaving 15 bases between. Looked up from germline, CDR1 is MNHEY and CDR2 is SMNVEV (reference sequence). The CDR3 length is 15 residues. Written as DNA, the CDR3 is TGTGCCAGCAGTTTATCGGCAGGGAGTATAGGCGAGCAGTACTTC. It specifies CASSLSAGSIGEQYF.

The chain joins TRBV19 to TRBJ2-2; either TRBD1 or TRBD2 may fit D (6 bases each). This CDR3 is built from 13 residues. V lost 9 bases to trimming and J lost 4 bases, with 12 bases between them. CDR1 LNHDA and CDR2 SQIVND come from the germline V gene (reference sequence). The CDR3 region is CASRGGLTGELFF. The CDR3 bases are TGTGCCAGCCGTGGGGGGCTCACCGGGGAGCTGTTTTTT.